This T cell receptor (beta chain) was captured by sequencing in a study of shared clonotypes between healthy human individuals. Study outcomes and limitations: A handful of donors held approximately 4.5% of naive CD4 clonotypes in common. Though the depth was large, rarefaction showed that sorted-subset sequencing was incomplete.

In the case of this clone: What it recognizes is unknown.

Method: immunoSEQ multiplex PCR; TCRdb's copy keeps in-frame clones and lacks some. Among about 1.4 million clones listed, more than 95% were seen once. With V trimmed by 7 bases and J by 5 bases, 13 bases remained unmatched. The germline V gene has CDR1 LNHDA and CDR2 SQIVND (reference sequence). This CDR3 has 15 amino acids. The TCR comes from a man under 40 in good health. The V call is TRBV19, the J call TRBJ2-7; 8 nucleotides line up with TRBD2. The sequenced sample consisted of naive CD4+ T cells sorted from blood. Described subset: CD45RA+ positively selected. This CDR3 is CASTRAGDFAHEQYF. The DNA for the CDR3 is TGTGCCAGTACCCGAGCGGGAGACTTTGCCCACGAGCAGTACTTC.